These 9 T cell receptor beta chains came from one sample sequenced in a study of CD8 T cells in Susac syndrome. After extraction with the RNeasy kit, 0.5 to 1 ug of the RNA was reverse transcribed using random hexamers. TCRdb reprocessed the immunoSEQ multiplex PCR reads via MiXCR and lists one record per CDR3 protein. The sample carries some 190,000 distinct CDR3 sequences, about 95% recorded once. The specimen was CD4+ T cells from PBMCs. Receptors were obtained from a human donor in good health.

The chain is built from TRBV6-8 and TRBJ2-7; the match to TRBD2 covers 11 bases. CDR3 length equals 14 residues. Losses at the gene ends were 10 bases for V and 3 bases for J; bases not matched to a gene: 8. Germline V gene data show CDR1 as MNHGY and CDR2 as SAAAGT. CDR3 loop: CANPSGRINYEQYF. CDR3 sequence (DNA): TGTGCCAACCCTAGCGGGAGGATAAACTACGAGCAGTACTTC.

A single count supports this clonotype. This rearrangement joins TRBV29-1 to TRBJ2-1; D is undetermined. V lost 4 bases, J lost 3 bases, and 10 bases lay in between. Germline assignment: CDR1 SQVTM and CDR2 ANQGSEA. This CDR3 contains 13 residues. This CDR3 reads CSVVGRYYNEQFF. CDR3 nucleotide sequence: TGCAGCGTTGTCGGCCGGTACTACAATGAGCAGTTCTTC.

The rearrangement uses TRBV6-6 and TRBJ1-5; 7 bases align to TRBD1. The CDR3 has 16 residues. Trimming removed 6 bases from V and 1 base from J; junction bases left unmatched: 9. Germline V gene sequence: CDR1 MNHNY, CDR2 SVGAGI (reference sequence). The CDR3 DNA reads TGTGCCAGCAGCTCCCTCCCGGGACAGAGCAATCAGCCCCAGCATTTT. Translating gives CASSSLPGQSNQPQHF.

Comments on this clonotype: Given the absence of the conserved phenylalanine or tryptophan at the CDR3 end, a read error is likely. No DNA is shown, since the ends of the CDR3 on it are uncertain; the CDR3 is the one TCRdb lists. The chain links TRBV7-7 to TRBJ2-1; the DNA was not used to check the table's D call, TRBD1. The CDR3 length is 11 residues, termini included. The V gene's germline CDR1 is SSHAT and CDR2 FNYEAQ (reference sequence). CDR3 sequence: CASSSSCQGEI.

This chain joins TRBV20-1 and TRBJ2-3, with TRBD2 matching over 10 bases. CDR3 length: 15 residues. Germline V gene data show CDR1 as DFQATT and CDR2 as SNEGSKA (reference sequence). The V segment lost 3 bases and the J segment 1 base; nucleotides outside the gene matches: 4. The CDR3 loop reads CSARSGTSGTDTQYF. DNA of the CDR3: TGCAGTGCTAGGTCAGGGACTAGCGGCACAGATACGCAGTATTTT.

The rearrangement links TRBV6-2 or TRBV6-3 to TRBJ2-1, with a tentative D call TRBD2 (5 bases). Germline loops: CDR1 MNHEY, CDR2 SVGEGT. V was trimmed by 2 bases and J by 10 bases, leaving 9 bases between them. This CDR3 comprises 12 residues. Written as DNA, the CDR3 is TGTGCCAGCAGTTACGTGACGGGAGAGCAGTTCTTC. Its translation: CASSYVTGEQFF.

This chain links TRBV20-1 with TRBJ1-1, with 8 bases that match TRBD1. Unmatched junction bases numbered 10, after V lost 6 bases and J lost 4 bases. From germline, CDR1 is DFQATT and CDR2 SNEGSKA (reference sequence). This CDR3 is 14 amino acids long. CDR3 region: CSATWTGTRTEAFF. CDR3 nucleotide sequence: TGCAGTGCCACCTGGACAGGGACGCGCACTGAAGCTTTCTTT.

This chain uses TRBV6-2 or TRBV6-3 with TRBJ2-2; D unresolved. Germline CDR1 and CDR2: MNHEY and SVGEGT. This CDR3 spans 11 amino acids. Between the trimmed V and J ends, which lost 6 bases and 7 bases, there was a span of 6 bases. CDR3 in DNA: TGTGCCAGCAGCCTACGCGGGGAGCTGTTTTTT. The encoded protein is CASSLRGELFF.

This clonotype has more than one count but fewer than ten. V gene TRBV7-2 combines with J gene TRBJ2-7; D is possibly TRBD1 (6 bases). The ends were cut back, 4 bases at V and 0 bases at J, with 7 bases in the middle. The CDR3 is 13 residues long. In germline, CDR1 is SGHTA, CDR2 FQGNSA. The chain's CDR3 is CASSSRGSYEQYF. The CDR3 DNA reads as TGTGCCAGCAGCTCCAGGGGCTCCTACGAGCAGTACTTC.